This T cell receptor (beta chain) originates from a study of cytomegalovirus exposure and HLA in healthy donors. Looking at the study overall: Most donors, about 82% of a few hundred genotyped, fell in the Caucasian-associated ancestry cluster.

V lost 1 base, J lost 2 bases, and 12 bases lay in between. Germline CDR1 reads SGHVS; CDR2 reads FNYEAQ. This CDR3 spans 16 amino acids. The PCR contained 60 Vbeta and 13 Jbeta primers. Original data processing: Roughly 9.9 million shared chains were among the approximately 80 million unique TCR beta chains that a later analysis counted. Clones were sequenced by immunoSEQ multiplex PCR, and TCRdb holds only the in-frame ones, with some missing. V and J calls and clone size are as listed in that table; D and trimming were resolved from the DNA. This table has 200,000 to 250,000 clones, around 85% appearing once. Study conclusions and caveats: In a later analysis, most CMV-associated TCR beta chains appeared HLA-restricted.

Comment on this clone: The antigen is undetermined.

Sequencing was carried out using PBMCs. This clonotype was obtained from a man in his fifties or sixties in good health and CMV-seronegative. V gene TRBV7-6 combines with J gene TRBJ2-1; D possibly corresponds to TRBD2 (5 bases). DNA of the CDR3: TGTGCCAGCAGCTTAGTGGTGGGAGAGACCTACAATGAGCAGTTCTTC. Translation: CASSLVVGETYNEQFF.